This TCR beta chain was recorded in a study of metastatic and nonmetastatic thyroid tumors. Study-level background: Malignant and benign thyroid patients had repertoires compared in peripheral blood and tumor or nodule tissue. General study points: Significantly greater TCR beta diversity was reportedly found in malignant thyroid tumors than in benign nodules (in blood and tumor).

The CDR3 contains 15 residues. Germline CDR1 is MNHNS and CDR2 is SASEGT. Trimming pared 8 bases from V and 0 bases from J, leaving 16 bases between. Patients underwent thyroid surgery, and none had received any treatment before it. This clone has more than one count but fewer than ten. The antigen remains undetermined. Under the authors' procedure: Building a distant-metastasis classifier for papillary thyroid cancer drew on CDR3 differences across clinicopathological groups. TCRdb recomputed clones from the PCR reads via MiXCR. V and J calls and clone size were set by TCRdb, not the authors. Among roughly 20,000 clones listed, around 28% were seen once.

The material sequenced was tumor tissue. This sequence was found in a female donor with papillary thyroid cancer or a benign thyroid nodule (not recorded which). Some clones in this sample may be carry-over from other donors' samples. This sequence joins TRBV6-1 and TRBJ1-2; D is undetermined. CDR3 nucleotide sequence: TGTGCCAGCCGTTCAGGTGGGCTGGCTAACTATGGCTACACCTTC. Residues: CASRSGGLANYGYTF.